This T cell receptor beta chain came from a study of cytomegalovirus exposure and HLA in healthy donors. Study-wide results and caveats: When presence/absence was analysed, sequencing depth was taken to be roughly uniform across donors. Only CMV serostatus was available as immune exposure information.

13 Jbeta primers and 60 Vbeta primers were used for the PCR. TCRdb's copy holds only in-frame clones and misses some; the assay was immunoSEQ multiplex PCR. The sample has about 93,000 clones, roughly 60% seen once. Trimming at V came to 0 bases and at J to 0 bases, leaving 7 bases not matched to a gene. The germline V gene has CDR1 SGHVS and CDR2 FQNEAQ. The CDR3 sequence is 17 residues long. As to this clone: No antigen is known for it.

The chain recombines TRBV7-8 with TRBJ1-1; 7 nucleotides agree with TRBD1. Sequenced: PBMCs. The clonotype originates from a boy between 10 and 17 years old in good health and CMV-seropositive. The CDR3, as DNA: TGTGCCAGCAGCTTAGCGCCGACAGGGCTCATGAACACTGAAGCTTTCTTT. It translates to CASSLAPTGLMNTEAFF.